A selection of T cell receptor beta chains follows, all from one sample in a study of CD4 T cells in relation to SARS-CoV-2 and coronaviruses. This table comes from immunoSEQ multiplex PCR, and its TCRdb copy is limited to in-frame clones, with some not included. The data hold around 11,000 clones, with over 70% observed a single time. The source material was naive CD4+ T cells from PBMCs. Source of these receptors: an adult with COVID-19. The CDR3 runs from the conserved cysteine through the conserved F or W. The D gene is left open where the match is weak. Clone size, where shown, is once, few, many, or a class for clones that have expanded.

>.|TRBJ2-7|TRBV11-2|.|12
CASSSPGLRGYF
TGTGCCAGCAGTTCACCTGGTCTTCGAGGGTACTTC
>.|TRBJ2-1|TRBV10-1|TRBD2|16
CASSGSGRTPYNEQFF
TGCGCCAGCAGTGGTAGCGGGCGGACTCCCTACAATGAGCAGTTCTTC
>.|TRBJ2-7|TRBV9|TRBD2|16
CASSAALSGGALEQYF
TGTGCCAGCAGCGCCGCCCTTAGCGGGGGGGCCCTCGAGCAGTACTTC
>.|TRBJ1-6|TRBV4-3|.|13
CASSQGGRSPLHF
TGCGCCAGCAGCCAAGGAGGCCGGTCGCCCCTCCACTTT
>.|TRBJ2-3|TRBV5-1|TRBD2|16
CASSLAGGASTDTQYF
TGCGCCAGCAGCTTGGCCGGGGGGGCTAGCACAGATACGCAGTATTTT
>.|TRBJ1-2|TRBV11-2|TRBD1|15
CASSPLRGGLYGYTF
TGTGCCAGCAGCCCCTTAAGAGGGGGCTTATATGGCTACACCTTC
>.|TRBJ2-3|TRBV6-4|.|15
CASSELGRGTDTQYF
TGTGCCAGCAGTGAACTCGGGAGAGGCACAGATACGCAGTATTTT
>.|TRBJ1-2|TRBV5-1|TRBD1|14
CASSLVEGASGYTF
TGCGCCAGCAGCTTGGTGGAGGGGGCGAGTGGCTACACCTTC
>.|TRBJ1-6|TRBV6-4|.|14
CASSDSSYNSPLHF
TGTGCCAGCAGTGACAGCTCCTATAATTCACCCCTCCACTTT
>.|TRBJ1-2|TRBV19|.|13
CASSEQGSYGYTF
TGTGCCTCTTCAGAACAGGGCTCCTATGGCTACACCTTC
>.|TRBJ2-2|TRBV11-2|TRBD1|15
CASSPGTGFAGELFF
TGTGCCAGCAGCCCCGGGACAGGGTTCGCCGGGGAGCTGTTTTTT
>.|TRBJ1-2|TRBV7-2|.|14
CASSLLGPNYGYTF
TGTGCCAGCAGCCTGCTGGGTCCTAACTATGGCTACACCTTC
>.|TRBJ1-1|TRBV5-1|TRBD1|14
CASSFIDRDTEAFF
TGCGCCAGCAGTTTCATTGACAGGGACACTGAAGCTTTCTTT
>.|TRBJ1-1|TRBV19|.|14
CASSIIGLGTEAFF
TGTGCCAGTAGTATAATAGGGCTTGGCACTGAAGCTTTCTTT
>.|TRBJ2-4|TRBV11-3|TRBD2|19
CASSLVLAGGIRLKNIQYF
TGTGCCAGCAGCTTAGTACTAGCGGGGGGGATACGCCTTAAAAACATTCAGTACTTC
>.|TRBJ2-2|TRBV6-6|TRBD2|16
CASSFTTSGGGGELFF
TGTGCCAGCAGTTTCACAACTAGCGGGGGTGGCGGGGAGCTGTTTTTT
>.|TRBJ1-6|TRBV6-2/TRBV6-3|TRBD1|17
CASSSRDRASGNSPLHF
TGTGCCAGCAGTTCCAGGGACAGGGCATCGGGTAATTCACCCCTCCACTTT
>once|TRBJ2-3|TRBV5-1|TRBD1|15
CASSPTGTATDTQYF
TGCGCCAGCAGCCCAACCGGGACAGCTACAGATACGCAGTATTTT
>.|TRBJ2-7|TRBV2|TRBD1|16
CASSGKGTGGFYEQYF
TGTGCCAGCAGTGGAAAGGGGACAGGGGGTTTCTACGAGCAGTACTTC
>.|TRBJ1-2|TRBV6-5|.|13
CASRGNRDYGYTF
TGTGCCAGCAGGGGGAACAGGGACTATGGCTACACCTTC
>once|TRBJ2-1|TRBV5-1|.|16
CASSLASEGAYNEQFF
TGCGCCAGCAGCTTGGCCTCAGAGGGTGCATACAATGAGCAGTTCTTC
>.|TRBJ1-1|TRBV11-3|TRBD1|11
CASSGQVEAFF
TGTGCCAGCAGCGGACAGGTTGAAGCTTTCTTT
>.|TRBJ2-1|TRBV7-9|TRBD1|15
CASSLPGQGGNEQFF
TGTGCCAGCAGCTTACCGGGACAGGGAGGCAATGAGCAGTTCTTC
>.|TRBJ2-3|TRBV9|TRBD2|17
CASSFQPAGRGTDTQYF
TGTGCCAGCAGCTTCCAGCCAGCGGGGAGGGGCACAGATACGCAGTATTTT
>.|TRBJ2-1|TRBV7-9|.|14
CASSLASSYNEQFF
TGTGCCAGCAGCTTAGCGTCCAGTTACAATGAGCAGTTCTTC
>.|TRBJ1-3|TRBV7-9|TRBD1|17
CASSWTGGTNSGNTIYF
TGTGCCAGCAGTTGGACAGGGGGCACCAACTCTGGAAACACCATATATTTT
>.|TRBJ2-5|TRBV12-3/TRBV12-4|TRBD2|13
CASSPRGGETQYF
TGTGCCAGCAGCCCCCGGGGGGGCGAGACCCAGTACTTC
>.|TRBJ2-3|TRBV18|TRBD2|17
CASSPLLATSSTDTQYF
TGTGCCAGCTCACCATTACTAGCGACTTCTAGCACAGATACGCAGTATTTT
>.|TRBJ2-5|TRBV7-2|.|14
CASSLWRGGETQYF
TGTGCCAGCAGCTTATGGCGGGGTGGAGAGACCCAGTACTTC
>.|TRBJ2-7|TRBV28|.|14
CASSIGGPLGEQYF
TGTGCCAGCAGTATCGGGGGGCCCCTAGGAGAGCAGTACTTC
>.|TRBJ2-1|TRBV2|.|15
CASSESGSSYNEQFF
TGTGCCAGCAGTGAATCAGGAAGCTCCTACAATGAGCAGTTCTTC